The next 30 T cell receptor beta chains were all read from a single sample in a study of a mutant IDH1 vaccine in newly diagnosed glioma. Time point denoted: week 47, end of study. One vaccine dose held 300 ug of mutant IDH1 20-mer peptide and came with topical imiquimod. Sequencing was performed with immunoSEQ multiplex PCR; in TCRdb, only in-frame clones are kept and a portion is missing. The sample includes some 87,000 clones, approximately 78% seen only once; the top ten take approximately 5.4%. Their specific antigens are unknown. This material consisted of PBMCs, taken from a glioma patient whose treatment included an IDH1 peptide vaccine. The origin of the receptors is a man aged 35-49 years with glioma.

A single count supports this clone. The V and J genes are TRBV18 and TRBJ1-1; D is possibly TRBD1 (5 bases). V dropped 1 base and J dropped 6 bases, with 15 bases sitting between them. The germline V gene has CDR1 KGHSH and CDR2 LQKENI. The CDR3 loop spans 15 amino acids. The CDR3 reads CASSPQQGTYAEAFF. The CDR3 DNA follows: TGTGCCAGCTCACCACAGCAAGGGACTTACGCTGAAGCTTTCTTT.

This sequence joins TRBV9 and TRBJ2-2, with D possibly TRBD2 on 6 matching bases. Germline CDR1 and CDR2: SGDLS and YYNGEE. Trimming removed 4 bases from V and 5 bases from J, with 15 bases in between. This CDR3 has 15 amino acids. Written as DNA, the CDR3 is TGTGCCAGCAGCCATCTCGAGGGAGGAACCGGGGAGCTGTTTTTT. This sequence encodes CASSHLEGGTGELFF. The whole variable domain, filled in from reference TRBV9 and TRBJ2-2, reads DSGVTQTPKHLITATGQRVTLRCSPRSGDLSVYWYQQSLDQGLQFLIQYYNGEERAKGNILERFSAQQFPDLHSELNLSSLELGDSALYFCASSHLEGGTGELFFGEGSRLTVL.

The V and J genes are TRBV19 and TRBJ2-7; TRBD1 matches at 8 bases. The CDR3 covers 15 residues. From germline, CDR1 is LNHDA and CDR2 SQIVND (reference sequence). Losses at the gene ends were 5 bases for V and 0 bases for J; bases not matched to a gene: 6. The CDR3 sequence: CASSVHGQGSYEQYF. Here the CDR3 DNA reads TGTGCCAGTAGTGTGCATGGACAGGGCTCCTACGAGCAGTACTTC.

The gene calls are TRBV9 and TRBJ2-2; 8 bases agree with TRBD1. This CDR3 comprises 14 residues. Germline assignment: CDR1 SGDLS and CDR2 YYNGEE. J gave up 5 bases and V 3 bases, and 3 bases lay outside the gene matches. CDR3 in DNA: TGTGCCAGCAGCGCAGGGGGCGTGACCGGGGAGCTGTTTTTT. This encodes CASSAGGVTGELFF.

In this sample, this clone turned up a few times. V usage is TRBV14 and J usage is TRBJ1-1; 8 bases are shared with TRBD1. From germline, CDR1 is SGHDN and CDR2 FVKESK. CDR3 length equals 15 residues. After removal of 3 bases from V and 0 bases from J, the junction contained 3 bases not matched to a gene. CDR3 residues: CASSQRTGLNTEAFF. The CDR3 nucleotides are TGTGCCAGCAGCCAGAGGACAGGGCTGAACACTGAAGCTTTCTTT.

The chain has TRBV7-2 and TRBJ2-5; either TRBD1 or TRBD2 may supply D (6 bases each). The V gene's germline CDR1 is SGHTA and CDR2 FQGNSA. With 7 bases removed from V and 5 bases from J, the gap between germline ends came to 11 bases. The CDR3 contains 12 residues. The CDR3 is CASKRGEETQYF. The CDR3 region has the DNA TGTGCCAGCAAGAGGGGGGAGGAGACCCAGTACTTC.

This clone was counted between two and nine times. The genes are TRBV15 and TRBJ2-5, with D possibly matching TRBD1 (6 bases). The germline V and J ends were trimmed by 1 base and 1 base, with 7 bases remaining between them. There are 14 residues in the CDR3. Per the germline V gene, CDR1 is LNHNV and CDR2 is YYDKDF (reference sequence). CDR3 protein: CATSRAGAQETQYF. CDR3 DNA sequence: TGTGCCACCAGCAGAGCAGGGGCCCAAGAGACCCAGTACTTC. Full variable domain (rest looked up from reference TRBV15 and TRBJ2-5): DAMVIQNPRYQVTQFGKPVTLSCSQTLNHNVMYWYQQKSSQAPKLLFHYYDKDFNNEADTPDNFQSRRPNTSFCFLDIRSPGLGDTAMYLCATSRAGAQETQYFGPGTRLLVL.

The chain carries TRBV10-3 and TRBJ2-3, with D tentatively TRBD2 (6 bases). The CDR3 length is 14 residues. Germline CDR1 reads ENHRY; CDR2 reads SYGVKD. V was clipped by 4 bases and J by 1 base, with 9 bases between them. The CDR3 protein is CAISGGGGTDTQYF. The CDR3 DNA is TGTGCCATCAGTGGAGGAGGGGGCACAGATACGCAGTATTTT.

J is TRBJ1-2 and V is TRBV9; D not resolved. Germline V CDR1 and CDR2: SGDLS, YYNGEE. V dropped 3 bases and J dropped 3 bases, with 12 bases sitting between them. The CDR3 has 14 residues. CDR3 sequence reads: CASSATVGDYGYTF. Here the CDR3 DNA reads TGTGCCAGCAGCGCGACGGTAGGAGACTATGGCTACACCTTC.

The chain is built from TRBV19 and TRBJ1-4, with TRBD1 matching over 8 bases. The CDR3 covers 13 residues. Unmatched junction bases numbered 5, after V lost 7 bases and J lost 7 bases. Germline loops: CDR1 LNHDA, CDR2 SQIVND (reference sequence). The CDR3 region is CASTGQGGEKLFF. Here the CDR3 DNA reads TGTGCCAGTACCGGACAGGGAGGTGAAAAACTGTTTTTT.

The rearrangement joins TRBV28 to TRBJ2-2; 7 positions match TRBD2. The trim removed 6 bases at V and 6 bases at J, leaving 7 bases unmatched. Germline CDR1 and CDR2: MDHEN and SYDVKM. The length of the CDR3 is 14 residues. This CDR3 reads CASSQIREAGELFF. CDR3 DNA sequence: TGTGCCAGCAGCCAGATCCGGGAGGCCGGGGAGCTGTTTTTT. Full variable domain (rest looked up from reference TRBV28 and TRBJ2-2): DVKVTQSSRYLVKRTGEKVFLECVQDMDHENMFWYRQDPGLGLRLIYFSYDVKMKEKGDIPEGYSVSREKKERFSLILESASTNQTSMYLCASSQIREAGELFFGEGSRLTVL.

This chain connects TRBV18 to TRBJ1-4; D remains unclear. CDR3 size: 13 residues. The germline gives CDR1 KGHSH, CDR2 LQKENI. The germline V and J ends were trimmed by 3 bases and 8 bases, with 10 bases remaining between them. The CDR3 spells CASSPYQGEKLFF. The DNA of the CDR3 is TGTGCCAGCTCACCTTACCAAGGCGAAAAACTGTTTTTT.

The chain links TRBV4-1 to TRBJ2-1; 11 bases align to TRBD2. The V gene end was trimmed by 5 bases and the J gene end by 8 bases; junction bases not matched to a gene: 5. The CDR3 loop spans 14 amino acids. Germline V gives CDR1 MGHRA, CDR2 YSYEKL. The CDR3 bases are TGCGCCAGCAGCGCGTCTAGCGGGGGGTATGAGCAGTTCTTC. Translation gives CASSASSGGYEQFF.

In this sample, this clone turned up once. The CDR3 nucleotides read TGCGCCAGCAGCCAAGATTTCGGGCAGATCTCTGGAAACACCATATATTTT. As protein: CASSQDFGQISGNTIYF. The chain uses TRBV4-1 and TRBJ1-3, with D unclear. Germline-derived CDR1 and CDR2 are MGHRA and YSYEKL. The CDR3 runs 17 residues. V gave up 0 bases and J gave up 0 bases, with 12 bases separating them.

This clone occurred a few times. DNA for the CDR3: TGTGCCATCAAGCTTAACACAGATACGCAGTATTTT. It yields the protein CAIKLNTDTQYF. The V call is TRBV10-3, the J call TRBJ2-3; D not certain. Trimming took 7 bases from V and 2 from J, leaving 7 bases between them. Germline-derived CDR1 and CDR2 are ENHRY and SYGVKD. The CDR3 sequence is 12 residues long.

The DNA for the CDR3 is TGTGCCAGTAGTGTTTATGGAGACGAAGCCTACGAGCAGTACTTC. This translates into CASSVYGDEAYEQYF. This sequence joins TRBV19 and TRBJ2-7; D ambiguous. This CDR3 spans 15 amino acids. CDR1 LNHDA and CDR2 SQIVND come from the germline V gene (reference sequence). Trimming left V 5 bases short and J 2 bases short, with 16 bases between.

The V call is TRBV12-5, the J call TRBJ2-2; possibly TRBD1 or TRBD2 for D (5 bases each). This CDR3 comprises 15 residues. V gave up 2 bases and J gave up 4 bases, with 11 bases separating them. The germline gives CDR1 LGHNT, CDR2 FRNRAP. CDR3 protein: CASGLYLGTTGELFF. The CDR3 DNA reads as TGTGCTAGTGGTTTGTATCTGGGGACCACCGGGGAGCTGTTTTTT.

The rearrangement joins TRBV4-3 to TRBJ2-3; 12 nucleotides line up with TRBD1. CDR3 size: 17 residues. Germline values: CDR1 LGHNA, CDR2 YSLEER. The trim removed 0 bases at V and 5 bases at J, leaving 6 bases unmatched. The CDR3 loop is CASSQDPGTGGRDTQYF. As DNA, the CDR3 is TGCGCCAGCAGCCAAGACCCCGGGACAGGGGGCCGAGATACGCAGTATTTT.

V and J are TRBV7-8 and TRBJ2-5, with a weak D call TRBD1 (6 bases). Deletions cut 5 bases from V and 0 bases from J, with 10 bases between. Germline CDR1 SGHVS, CDR2 FQNEAQ. The CDR3 length is 14 residues. CDR3 bases: TGTGCCAGCAGCCCCGGACAGCACCAAGAGACCCAGTACTTC. It specifies CASSPGQHQETQYF.

The J gene is TRBJ2-7, the V gene TRBV28; weak D call: TRBD2 (5 bases). Germline CDR1 reads MDHEN; CDR2 reads SYDVKM. Trimming took off 8 bases at V and 0 bases at J, with 11 bases between the two ends. This CDR3 spans 13 amino acids. The CDR3 coding sequence is TGTGCCAGCGGAGGTGCACCCTCCTACGAGCAGTACTTC. Translating gives CASGGAPSYEQYF.

V gene TRBV19 combines with J gene TRBJ1-5; weak D call: TRBD1 (5 bases). This CDR3 is 14 amino acids long. Per germline, CDR1 LNHDA and CDR2 SQIVND (reference sequence). With 5 bases removed from V and 4 bases from J, the gap between germline ends came to 12 bases. The CDR3 reads CASSYQGQNQPQHF. Here the CDR3 DNA reads TGTGCCAGTAGTTATCAGGGCCAAAATCAGCCCCAGCATTTT.

The chain employs TRBV7-9 and TRBJ1-1, with TRBD1 matching over 9 bases. Trimming took 1 base from V and 10 from J; bases not matched to a gene: 7. The CDR3 has 14 amino acids. Germline assignment: CDR1 SEHNR and CDR2 FQNEAQ (reference sequence). In nucleotides, the CDR3 is TGTGCCAGCAGCTTAGACAGACAGGGGGGGTCAGCTTTCTTT. Translated, it gives CASSLDRQGGSAFF.

This clone occurred a few times. V and J are TRBV29-1 and TRBJ1-1; D remains ambiguous. CDR1 and CDR2 from the germline V gene are SQVTM and ANQGSEA. CDR3 length: 11 residues. V was trimmed by 5 bases and J by 1 base, leaving 5 bases between them. Written as DNA, the CDR3 is TGCAGCGTTCGGGAGAACACTGAAGCTTTCTTT. Its protein is CSVRENTEAFF.

The chain recombines TRBV18 with TRBJ2-7; 7 bases are shared with TRBD2. From germline, CDR1 is KGHSH and CDR2 LQKENI. With 2 bases clipped from V and 2 bases from J, the junction kept 9 bases outside the gene matches. The CDR3 covers 16 residues. CDR3 loop: CASSPETSSQPYEQYF. In nucleotides, the CDR3 is TGTGCCAGCTCACCAGAGACTAGCTCCCAGCCCTACGAGCAGTACTTC. Full variable domain (rest looked up from reference TRBV18 and TRBJ2-7): NAGVMQNPRHLVRRRGQEARLRCSPMKGHSHVYWYRQLPEEGLKFMVYLQKENIIDESGMPKERFSAEFPKEGPSILRIQQVVRGDSAAYFCASSPETSSQPYEQYFGPGTRLTVT.

The chain links TRBV18 to TRBJ2-7; 7 bases line up with TRBD2. Per germline, CDR1 KGHSH and CDR2 LQKENI. The V gene end was trimmed by 2 bases and the J gene end by 0 bases; junction bases not matched to a gene: 7. The CDR3 extends over 16 amino acids. The CDR3 nucleotides read TGTGCCAGCTCACCAGGGGGGGGGTTTAACTCCTACGAGCAGTACTTC. It codes for CASSPGGGFNSYEQYF.

Written as DNA, the CDR3 is TGTGCCAGCAGTCTAACAGGGGGCACCAAAAACATTCAGTACTTC. Translating it yields CASSLTGGTKNIQYF. The rearrangement links TRBV2 to TRBJ2-4, with 9 nucleotides matching TRBD1. Per germline, CDR1 SNHLY and CDR2 FYNNEI. The V gene end was trimmed by 5 bases and the J gene end by 2 bases; junction bases not matched to a gene: 4. The CDR3 spans 15 residues.

V usage is TRBV27 and J usage is TRBJ1-2, with D possibly TRBD1 on 5 matching bases. V gave up 8 bases and J gave up 7 bases, with 14 bases separating them. The CDR3 runs 12 residues. Germline CDR1 reads MNHEY; CDR2 reads SMNVEV (reference sequence). The CDR3 sequence: CASLGYGGGYTF. The DNA for the CDR3 is TGTGCCAGCCTAGGATATGGGGGTGGCTACACCTTC.

The chain is built from TRBV11-3 and TRBJ2-3, with D unresolved. V was shortened by 0 bases and J by 4 bases, with 5 bases between the two germline ends. CDR3 length: 13 amino acids. CDR1 SGHNT and CDR2 YENEEA come from the germline V gene. CDR3 sequence reads: CASSLELSDTQYF. In nucleotides, the CDR3 is TGTGCCAGCAGCTTAGAACTATCAGATACGCAGTATTTT.

The J gene is TRBJ2-1, the V gene TRBV2, with 8 bases matching TRBD1. Germline values: CDR1 SNHLY, CDR2 FYNNEI. The CDR3 covers 16 residues. Unmatched junction bases numbered 5, after V lost 2 bases and J lost 2 bases. The CDR3 DNA is TGTGCCAGCAGTGAACCCCAGGGGGCCCCCTACAATGAGCAGTTCTTC. This sequence encodes CASSEPQGAPYNEQFF. Full variable domain (missing parts from reference TRBV2 and TRBJ2-1): EPEVTQTPSHQVTQMGQEVILRCVPISNHLYFYWYRQILGQKVEFLVSFYNNEISEKSEIFDDQFSVERPDGSNFTLKIRSTKLEDSAMYFCASSEPQGAPYNEQFFGPGTRLTVL.

The chain links TRBV7-2 to TRBJ1-1; TRBD1 matches 8 bases. V shed 5 bases and J 7 bases; nucleotides not matched to a gene: 15. The CDR3 sequence is 16 residues long. CDR1 and CDR2 from the germline V gene are SGHTA and FQGNSA. The CDR3 protein is CASSPRRQGAISEAFF. The CDR3 DNA sequence: TGTGCCAGCAGCCCACGTAGGCAGGGGGCGATTAGTGAAGCTTTCTTT.